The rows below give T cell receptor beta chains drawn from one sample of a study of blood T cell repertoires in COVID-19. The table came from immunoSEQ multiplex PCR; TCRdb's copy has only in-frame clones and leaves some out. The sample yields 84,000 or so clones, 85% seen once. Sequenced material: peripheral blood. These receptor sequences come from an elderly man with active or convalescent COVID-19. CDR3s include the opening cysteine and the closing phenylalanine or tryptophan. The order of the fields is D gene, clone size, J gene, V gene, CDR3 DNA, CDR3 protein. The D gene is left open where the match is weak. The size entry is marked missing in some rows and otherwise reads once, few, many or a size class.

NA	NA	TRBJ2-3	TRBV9	TGTGCCAGCGGAGTGGGACAGAGCGGGGATACGCAGTATTTT	CASGVGQSGDTQYF
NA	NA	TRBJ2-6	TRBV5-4	TGTGCCAGCAGCTTAGGGGGTTCTGGGGCCAACGTCCTGACTTTC	CASSLGGSGANVLTF
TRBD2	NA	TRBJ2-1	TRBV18	TGTGCCAGCTCACCAACTAGCGGGAGGGGTACAATGAAGCAGTTCTTC	CASSPTSGRGTMKQFF
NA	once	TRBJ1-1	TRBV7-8	TGTGCCAGCAAGGAGGGGTCCGTCTTGAACACTGAAGCTTTCTTT	CASKEGSVLNTEAFF
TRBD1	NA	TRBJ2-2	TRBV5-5	TGTGCCAGCAGCAGGGACAGGGCGGGGAGGGAGCTGTTTTTT	CASSRDRAGRELFF
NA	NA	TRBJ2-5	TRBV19	TGTGCCAGTAGTATCCCGTTGCGGGAAGAGACCCAGTACTTC	CASSIPLREETQYF
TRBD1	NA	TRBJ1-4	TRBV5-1	TGCGCCAGCAGCTTAGGGACAGGGGCAAAACTGTTTTTT	CASSLGTGAKLFF
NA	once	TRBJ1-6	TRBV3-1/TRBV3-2	TGTGCCAGCAGCCAAGTACAGACCTCTAATTCACCCCTCCACTTT	CASSQVQTSNSPLHF
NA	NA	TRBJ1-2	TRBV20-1	TGCAGTGCCCCCCACTCCTATGGCTACACCTTC	CSAPHSYGYTF
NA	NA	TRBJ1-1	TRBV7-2	TGTGCCAGCAGACCAAATCTGGGGCGTGAAGCTTTCTTT	CASRPNLGREAFF
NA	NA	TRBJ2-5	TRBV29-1	TGCAGCGTTGATACGGTGCCAGGGGACCAGTACTTC	CSVDTVPGDQYF
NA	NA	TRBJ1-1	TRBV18	TGTGCCAGCTCACATCGGCGGAATCCAGAAGCTTTCTTT	CASSHRRNPEAFF
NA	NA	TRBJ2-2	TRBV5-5	TGTGCCAGCAGCTCCCCGGACAAGACCGGGGAGCTGTTTTTT	CASSSPDKTGELFF
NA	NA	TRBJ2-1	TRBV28	TGTGCCAGCAGACACCCGACAGGTAATGAGCAGTTCTTC	CASRHPTGNEQFF
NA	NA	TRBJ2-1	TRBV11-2	TGTGCCAGCAGCTTCGGGGGAGTAGGTGAGCAGTTCTTC	CASSFGGVGEQFF
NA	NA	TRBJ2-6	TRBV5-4	TGTGCCAGCAGCATACAGGGATCTGGGGCCAACGTCCTGACTTTC	CASSIQGSGANVLTF
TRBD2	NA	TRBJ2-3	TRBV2	TGTGCCAGCAGGCCTGCTAGCGGGGCTGTACCGGTCGGGTATTTT	CASRPASGAVPVGYF
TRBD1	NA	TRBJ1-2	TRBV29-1	TGCAGCGCTAACTCAGAGGGACAGGTTGTTGGGTATGGCTACACCTTC	CSANSEGQVVGYGYTF
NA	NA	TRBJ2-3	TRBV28	TGTGCCAGCAGACGGACCAGGGTCCCAGATACGCAGTATTTT	CASRRTRVPDTQYF
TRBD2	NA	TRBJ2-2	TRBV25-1	TGTGCCAGCACGGCGGGGGTTTACACCGGGGAGCTGTTTTTT	CASTAGVYTGELFF
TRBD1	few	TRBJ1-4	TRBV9	TGTGCCAGCAGCGAGGGACAGGCGTATGAAAAACTGTTTTTT	CASSEGQAYEKLFF
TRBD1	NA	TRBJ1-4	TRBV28	TGTGCCAGCAGCAAACAGGGGGCTAATGAAAAACTGTTTTTT	CASSKQGANEKLFF
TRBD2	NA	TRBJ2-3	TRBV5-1	TGCGCCAGCAGCTTAGGGACTAGCGGGAGCGCAGATACGCAGTATTTT	CASSLGTSGSADTQYF
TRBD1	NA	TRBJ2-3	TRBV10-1	TGCGCCAGCAGTGAGGGGACAGGGGGAACGGCAGATACGCAGTATTTT	CASSEGTGGTADTQYF
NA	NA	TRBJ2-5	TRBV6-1	TGTGCCAGCAGTGAAATTGAGACAGAGTGGGGAGAGACCCAGTACTTC	CASSEIETEWGETQYF
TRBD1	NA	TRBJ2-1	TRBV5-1	TGCGCCAGCAGCTGGGGGACAGGGGCAAACAATGAGCAGTTCTTC	CASSWGTGANNEQFF
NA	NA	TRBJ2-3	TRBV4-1	TGCGCCAGCAGCGACCCTGGACGGACTAGCACAGATACGCAGTATTTT	CASSDPGRTSTDTQYF
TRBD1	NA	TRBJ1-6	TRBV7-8	TGTGCCAGCAGCTTCGACAGGGGGCCTTCACCCCTCCACTTT	CASSFDRGPSPLHF
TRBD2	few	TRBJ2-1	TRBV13	TGTGCCAGCAGCCTAGCCCTGGGGGGAGGGCTGGACAATGAGCAGTTCTTC	CASSLALGGGLDNEQFF